The source of this T cell receptor beta chain is a study of spatial heterogeneity in lung cancer (dated by TCRdb to the late 2010s). As for the study more broadly: Beta-chain transcripts were consistently detected in greater numbers than alpha-chain transcripts, which likely reflected higher beta-chain transcript abundance. In the raw uncorrected reads, each unique combination of TCR and UMI appeared on average more than ten times. In non-small cell lung cancer, the study quantitatively compared TCR alpha and beta repertoires across several tumor regions, matched nontumor lung, and blood. TCR repertoire features were related to nonsynonymous mutation counts determined by whole-exome sequencing of tumor tissue. Both alpha and beta chains were TCR-sequenced in hundreds of tumor regions, about 64 matched nontumor lung samples and around 54 PBMC samples obtained at surgery.

In regard to this clonotype: Its antigen is unknown. No much larger clone exists at a distance of one base, and base qualities are not known.

The CDR3 runs 13 amino acids, cysteine and phenylalanine included. This entry keeps only the CDR3 DNA: 39 bases, framed from base 1. Via the germline V gene (reference sequence), CDR1 is SEHNR and CDR2 FQNEAQ. General conclusions and limits of the study: Ubiquitous expanded tumor TCRs were detected in blood more often at tumor resection than at routine follow-up. Confirming at a functional level the hypothesis that regional TCRs recognize regional mutations was considered to require additional single-cell paired TCR alpha and beta sequencing.

Library prep was done by 5' RACE. Sequenced on a NextSeq 500. To allow correction of PCR and sequencing errors, the TCR library protocol tagged every TCR cDNA molecule with a unique molecular identifier. Concerning the study's data processing: TCR identification, UMI-based error correction and CDR3 extraction were all carried out with Decombinator tools. TCRs above a frequency of 2 per 1,000, corresponding to the top 1% of the tumor frequency distribution, were defined as expanded. Each repertoire was subsampled 100 times to 5,000 TCRs, after which Renyi diversity was computed with the R vegan package. CDR3 similarity networks were built from amino acid triplet string-kernel similarity, with CDR3s being connected when pairwise similarity was above 0.82. TCRdb reprocessed the public reads (quality trimming at Q25 with fastp, clone calling with MiXCR) and kept in-frame beta chains. Each CDR3 protein appears once, grouped with its most common genes and DNA. These V and J calls are TCRdb output, not the study's own analysis. The sample profile shows about 85,000 distinct CDR3 sequences; approximately 18% of them were found once. About 6.6% of the sample belongs to the ten largest clones.

The time point label, read with the paper, signifies: sample taken at primary tumor resection. TCR sequencing used whole RNA extracted from tumor and nontumor lung tissue, or from cryopreserved PBMC samples, without cell sorting. The donors were 65 to 85 patients from the lung TRACERx cohort who had early-stage, untreated non-small cell lung cancer. Only patients for whom sufficient RNA was available from at least two tumor regions were selected for TCR sequencing. The sequencing used PBMCs, collected at surgery. Here the chain combines TRBV7-9 and TRBJ2-3, with the D gene possibly TRBD1 or TRBD2, each one fitting 5 bases. This receptor was obtained from a male donor with early-stage non-small cell lung cancer. Read as DNA, the sequence is TGTGTTGCCGGCGAGGGGAGCACAGATACGCAGTATTTT. This sequence encodes CVAGEGSTDTQYF. With the portions outside the CDR3 filled from the reference TRBV7-9 and TRBJ2-3 genes, the complete variable region becomes DTGVSQNPRHKITKRGQNVTFRCDPISEHNRLYWYRQTLGQGPEFLTYFQNEAQLEKSRLLSDRFSAERPKGSFSTLEIQRTEQGDSAMYLCVAGEGSTDTQYFGPGTRLTVL.